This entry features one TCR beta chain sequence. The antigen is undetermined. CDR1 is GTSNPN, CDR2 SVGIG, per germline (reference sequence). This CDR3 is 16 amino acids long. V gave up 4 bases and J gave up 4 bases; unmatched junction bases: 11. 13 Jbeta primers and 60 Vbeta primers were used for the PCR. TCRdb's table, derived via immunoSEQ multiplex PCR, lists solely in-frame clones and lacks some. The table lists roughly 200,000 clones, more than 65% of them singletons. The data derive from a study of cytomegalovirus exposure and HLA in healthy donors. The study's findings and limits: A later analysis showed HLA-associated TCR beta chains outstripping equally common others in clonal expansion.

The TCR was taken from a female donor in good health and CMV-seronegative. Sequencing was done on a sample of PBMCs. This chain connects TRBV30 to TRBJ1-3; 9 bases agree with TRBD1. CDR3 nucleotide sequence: TGTGCCTGGAACCCGGGACAGGGCTTTTTCGGAAACACCATATATTTT. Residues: CAWNPGQGFFGNTIYF.